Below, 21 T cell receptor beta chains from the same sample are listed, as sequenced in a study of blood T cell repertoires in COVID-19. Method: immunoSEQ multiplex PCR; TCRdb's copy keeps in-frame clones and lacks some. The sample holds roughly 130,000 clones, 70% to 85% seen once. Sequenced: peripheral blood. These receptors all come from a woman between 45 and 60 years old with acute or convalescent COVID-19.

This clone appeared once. CDR3 protein: CSVGAGGGYEQYF. CDR3 coding DNA: TGCAGCGTGGGGGCAGGGGGCGGTTACGAGCAGTACTTC. The V gene is TRBV29-1, the J gene TRBJ2-7, with 8 positions matching TRBD1. Germline V lookup: CDR1 SQVTM, CDR2 ANQGSEA. This CDR3 has 13 residues. V gave up 6 bases and J gave up 4 bases; unmatched junction bases: 8.

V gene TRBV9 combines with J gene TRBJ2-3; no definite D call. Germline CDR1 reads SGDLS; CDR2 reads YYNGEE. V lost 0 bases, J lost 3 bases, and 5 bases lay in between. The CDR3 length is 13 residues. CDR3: CASSVERTDTQYF. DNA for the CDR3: TGTGCCAGCAGCGTAGAGAGGACAGATACGCAGTATTTT.

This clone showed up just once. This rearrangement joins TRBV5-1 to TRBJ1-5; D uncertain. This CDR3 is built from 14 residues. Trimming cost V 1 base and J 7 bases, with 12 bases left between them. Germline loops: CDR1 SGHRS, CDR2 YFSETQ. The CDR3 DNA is TGCGCCAGCAGCTTGAACGGGATAGGACAGCCCCAGCATTTT. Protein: CASSLNGIGQPQHF. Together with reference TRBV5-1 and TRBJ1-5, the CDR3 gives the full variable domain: KAGVTQTPRYLIKTRGQQVTLSCSPISGHRSVSWYQQTPGQGLQFLFEYFSETQRNKGNFPGRFSGRQFSNSRSEMNVSTLELGDSALYLCASSLNGIGQPQHFGDGTRLSIL.

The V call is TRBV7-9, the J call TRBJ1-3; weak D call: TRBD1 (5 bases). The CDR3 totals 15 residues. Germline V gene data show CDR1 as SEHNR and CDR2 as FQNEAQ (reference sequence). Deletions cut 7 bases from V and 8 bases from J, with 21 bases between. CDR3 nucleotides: TGTGCCAGCATCAAAATAGATTTGGGGCCGCACACCATATATTTT. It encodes CASIKIDLGPHTIYF.

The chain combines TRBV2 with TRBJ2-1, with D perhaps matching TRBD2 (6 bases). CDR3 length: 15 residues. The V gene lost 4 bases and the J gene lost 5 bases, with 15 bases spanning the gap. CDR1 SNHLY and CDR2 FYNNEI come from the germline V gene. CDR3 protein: CASSARRAGDNEQFF. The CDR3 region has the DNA TGTGCCAGCAGTGCGCGGAGGGCGGGCGACAATGAGCAGTTCTTC.

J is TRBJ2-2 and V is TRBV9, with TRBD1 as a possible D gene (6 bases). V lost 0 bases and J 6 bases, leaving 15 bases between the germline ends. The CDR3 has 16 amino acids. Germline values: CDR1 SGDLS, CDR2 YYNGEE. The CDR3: CASSVAMPGAAGELFF. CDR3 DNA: TGTGCCAGCAGCGTAGCTATGCCAGGGGCCGCCGGGGAGCTGTTTTTT.

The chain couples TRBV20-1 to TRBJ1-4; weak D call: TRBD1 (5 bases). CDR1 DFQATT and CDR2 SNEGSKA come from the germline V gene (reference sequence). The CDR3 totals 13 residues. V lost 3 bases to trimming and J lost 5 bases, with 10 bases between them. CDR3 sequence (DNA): TGCAGTGCTAGTACAGGAAAGAATGAAAAACTGTTTTTT. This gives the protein CSASTGKNEKLFF.

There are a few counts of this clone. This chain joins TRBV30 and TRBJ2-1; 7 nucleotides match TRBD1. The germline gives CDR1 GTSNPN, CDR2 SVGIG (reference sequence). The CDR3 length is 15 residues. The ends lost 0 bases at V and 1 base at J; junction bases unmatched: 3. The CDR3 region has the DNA TGTGCCTGGAGTGTACAGGGGCTATCCTACAATGAGCAGTTCTTC. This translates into CAWSVQGLSYNEQFF.

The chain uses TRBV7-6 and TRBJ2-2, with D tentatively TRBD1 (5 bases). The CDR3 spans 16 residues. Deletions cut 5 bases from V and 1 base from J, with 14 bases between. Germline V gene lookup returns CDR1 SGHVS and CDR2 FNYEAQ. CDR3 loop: CASSPRTPKNTGELFF. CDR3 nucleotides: TGTGCCAGCAGCCCCCGGACACCTAAGAACACCGGGGAGCTGTTTTTT.

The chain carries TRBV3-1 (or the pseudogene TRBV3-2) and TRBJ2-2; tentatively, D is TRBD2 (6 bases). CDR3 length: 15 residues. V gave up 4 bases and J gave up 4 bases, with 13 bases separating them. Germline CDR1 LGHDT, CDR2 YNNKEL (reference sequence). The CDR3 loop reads CASSLGTPFTGELFF. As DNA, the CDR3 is TGTGCCAGCAGCCTTGGGACTCCCTTCACCGGGGAGCTGTTTTTT.

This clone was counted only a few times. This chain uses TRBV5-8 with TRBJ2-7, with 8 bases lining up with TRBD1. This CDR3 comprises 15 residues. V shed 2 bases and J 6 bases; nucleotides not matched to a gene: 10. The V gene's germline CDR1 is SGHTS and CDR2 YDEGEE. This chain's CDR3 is CASSLETRQGSEQYF. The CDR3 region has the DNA TGTGCCAGCAGCTTAGAAACTCGACAGGGGAGCGAGCAGTACTTC.

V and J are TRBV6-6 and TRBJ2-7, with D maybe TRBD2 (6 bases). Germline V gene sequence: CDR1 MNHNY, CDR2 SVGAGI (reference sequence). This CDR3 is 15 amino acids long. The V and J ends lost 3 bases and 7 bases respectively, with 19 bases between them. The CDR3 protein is CASSYFAGNRGEQYF. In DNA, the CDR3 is TGTGCCAGCAGTTATTTTGCGGGGAATAGAGGTGAGCAGTACTTC.

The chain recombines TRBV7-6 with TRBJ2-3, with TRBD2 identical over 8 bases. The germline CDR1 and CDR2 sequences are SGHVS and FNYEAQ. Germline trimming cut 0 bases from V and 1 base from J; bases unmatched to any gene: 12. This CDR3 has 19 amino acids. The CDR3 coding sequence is TGTGCCAGCAGCTTAGCGCTTGTATCAAGCGGGAGCCGCACAGATACGCAGTATTTT. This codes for CASSLALVSSGSRTDTQYF.

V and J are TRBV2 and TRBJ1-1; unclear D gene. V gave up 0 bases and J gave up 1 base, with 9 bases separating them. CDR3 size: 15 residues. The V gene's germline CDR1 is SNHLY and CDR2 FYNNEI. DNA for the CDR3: TGTGCCAGCAGTGAAGCTCGAGGGTGGAACACTGAAGCTTTCTTT. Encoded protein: CASSEARGWNTEAFF. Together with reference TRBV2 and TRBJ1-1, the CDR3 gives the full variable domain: EPEVTQTPSHQVTQMGQEVILRCVPISNHLYFYWYRQILGQKVEFLVSFYNNEISEKSEIFDDQFSVERPDGSNFTLKIRSTKLEDSAMYFCASSEARGWNTEAFFGQGTRLTVV.

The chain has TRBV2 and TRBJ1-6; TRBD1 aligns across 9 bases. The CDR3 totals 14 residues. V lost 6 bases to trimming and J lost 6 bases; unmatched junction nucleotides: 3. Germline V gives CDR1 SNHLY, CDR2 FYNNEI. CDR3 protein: CASRTGQGNSPLHF. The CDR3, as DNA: TGTGCCAGCAGAACGGGACAGGGTAATTCACCCCTCCACTTT.

CDR3 region: CASSPRTPPNTGELFF. The CDR3 nucleotides read TGTGCCAGCTCACCGCGGACTCCCCCGAACACCGGGGAGCTGTTTTTT. The rearrangement links TRBV18 to TRBJ2-2; maybe TRBD2 (5 bases). Germline-derived CDR1 and CDR2 are KGHSH and LQKENI. V was cut by 3 bases and J by 0 bases, with 11 bases left in between. The CDR3 spans 16 residues.

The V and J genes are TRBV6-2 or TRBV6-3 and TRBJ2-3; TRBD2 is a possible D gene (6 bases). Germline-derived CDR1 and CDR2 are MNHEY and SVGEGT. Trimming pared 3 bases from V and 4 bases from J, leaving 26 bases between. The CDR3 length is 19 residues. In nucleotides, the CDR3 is TGTGCCAGCAGTTATATGTTATATGATGGGGGGAGTAACGCAGATACGCAGTATTTT. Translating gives CASSYMLYDGGSNADTQYF.

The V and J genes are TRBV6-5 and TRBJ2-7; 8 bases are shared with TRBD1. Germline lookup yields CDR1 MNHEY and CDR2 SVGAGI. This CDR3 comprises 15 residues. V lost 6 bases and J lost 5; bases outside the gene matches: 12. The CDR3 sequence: CASRPGQAGLNEQYF. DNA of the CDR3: TGTGCCAGCAGGCCGGGACAGGCGGGACTCAACGAGCAGTACTTC.

CDR3 loop: CASSDNGHGPNEQFF. The CDR3 nucleotides read TGTGCCAGCAGTGACAACGGCCATGGGCCCAATGAGCAGTTCTTC. The rearrangement links TRBV6-4 to TRBJ2-1; D call uncertain. Germline CDR1 and CDR2: MRHNA and SNTAGT. Trimming removed 2 bases at V and 6 bases at J, with 14 bases between. The CDR3 contains 15 residues.

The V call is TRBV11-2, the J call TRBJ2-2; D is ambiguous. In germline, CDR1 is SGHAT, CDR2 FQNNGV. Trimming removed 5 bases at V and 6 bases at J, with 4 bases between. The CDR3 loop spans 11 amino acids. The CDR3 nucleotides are TGTGCCAGCAGCCCCGCCGGGGAGCTGTTTTTT. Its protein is CASSPAGELFF.

The CDR3: CAWSTQGAGNQPQHF. Here the CDR3 DNA reads TGTGCCTGGAGTACCCAGGGGGCGGGTAATCAGCCCCAGCATTTT. The chain employs TRBV30 and TRBJ1-5; TRBD1 agrees at 8 bases. The CDR3 length is 15 residues. The J segment lost 4 bases and the V segment lost 2 bases, leaving 7 bases of the junction unmatched. Germline V gives CDR1 GTSNPN, CDR2 SVGIG (reference sequence).